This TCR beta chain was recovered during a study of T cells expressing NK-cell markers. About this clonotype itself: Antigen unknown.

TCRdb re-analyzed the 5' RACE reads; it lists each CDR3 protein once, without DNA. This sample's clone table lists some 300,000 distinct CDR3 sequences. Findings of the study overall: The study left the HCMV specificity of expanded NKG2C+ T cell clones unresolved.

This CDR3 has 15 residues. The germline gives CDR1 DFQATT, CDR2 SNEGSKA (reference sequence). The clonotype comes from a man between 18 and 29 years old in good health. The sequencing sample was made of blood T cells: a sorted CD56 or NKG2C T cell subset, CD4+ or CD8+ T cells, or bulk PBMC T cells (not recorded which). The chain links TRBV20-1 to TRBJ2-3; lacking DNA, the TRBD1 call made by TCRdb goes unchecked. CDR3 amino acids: CSVLDRDRGFNTQYF.